This TCR beta chain was observed in a study of blood T cell repertoires in COVID-19. In this sample, this clone turned up once. The protocol was immunoSEQ multiplex PCR, while the TCRdb copy is restricted to in-frame clones and leaves out a portion. The sample has 250,000 to 350,000 clones; approximately 90% are singletons. V was clipped by 0 bases and J by 0 bases; unmatched bases: 4. The CDR3 is 17 residues long. The V gene's germline CDR1 is SGHTA and CDR2 FQGNSA. The rearrangement joins TRBV7-2 to TRBJ1-3, with TRBD1 identical over 8 bases. The clonotype originates from an older woman with acute or convalescent COVID-19. Material for sequencing was peripheral blood. The CDR3 nucleotides are TGTGCCAGCAGCTTAGCGGCAGGGGGCAGCTCTGGAAACACCATATATTTT. It specifies CASSLAAGGSSGNTIYF. The complete variable domain, with remaining parts taken from reference TRBV7-2 and TRBJ1-3, reads GAGVSQSPSNKVTEKGKDVELRCDPISGHTALYWYRQSLGQGLEFLIYFQGNSAPDKSGLPSDRFSAERTGGSVSTLTIQRTQQEDSAVYLCASSLAAGGSSGNTIYFGEGSWLTVV.